These 31 T cell receptor beta chains were all obtained from the same sample, sequenced in a study of T cell responses to AZD1222 COVID-19 vaccine. Assay: immunoSEQ multiplex PCR; the TCRdb copy retains only in-frame clones and omits some. The sample contains about 150,000 clones, more than 85% of which appear only once. The input for sequencing was peripheral blood, taken on day 0 of AZD1222 vaccination. The receptors were gathered from an adult in good health.

V gene TRBV13 combines with J gene TRBJ1-1; D ambiguous. The CDR3 has 14 amino acids. Per the germline V gene, CDR1 is PRHDT and CDR2 is FYEKMQ (reference sequence). The V end was cut by 3 bases, the J end by 4 bases, with 12 bases between. The CDR3, as DNA: TGTGCCAGCAGCTTTCCTAGGGAAGGCACTGAAGCTTTCTTT. It specifies CASSFPREGTEAFF.

The chain has TRBV27 and TRBJ2-1, with D possibly called TRBD1 or TRBD2 (5 bases each). Germline V gene data show CDR1 as MNHEY and CDR2 as SMNVEV (reference sequence). Between the trimmed V and J ends, which lost 7 bases and 0 bases, there was a span of 13 bases. This CDR3 contains 15 residues. The CDR3 loop is CASTPRGNSYNEQFF. CDR3 coding DNA: TGTGCCAGCACCCCGAGGGGCAACTCCTACAATGAGCAGTTCTTC.

The chain links TRBV6-2 or TRBV6-3 to TRBJ1-5; D is possibly TRBD1 (5 bases). Germline CDR1 reads MNHEY; CDR2 reads SVGEGT. Trimming removed 6 bases from V and 6 bases from J, with 21 bases in between. The CDR3 runs 16 residues. The CDR3 DNA reads TGTGCCAGCAGCCCACCGTGGGGGTTCGGGGGTCAGCCCCAGCATTTT. It yields the protein CASSPPWGFGGQPQHF.

The chain has TRBV6-5 and TRBJ2-7; no clear D gene. CDR3 size: 13 residues. With 3 bases removed from V and 6 bases from J, the gap between germline ends came to 12 bases. Per the germline V gene, CDR1 is MNHEY and CDR2 is SVGAGI. Here the CDR3 DNA reads TGTGCCAGCAGTTATGGTCTAGTTGGCGAGCAGTACTTC. Translating it yields CASSYGLVGEQYF.

The chain links TRBV28 to TRBJ2-2, with D perhaps being TRBD1 or TRBD2 (6 bases each). Germline-derived CDR1 and CDR2 are MDHEN and SYDVKM. V was shortened by 8 bases and J by 7 bases, with 14 bases between the two germline ends. CDR3 size: 13 residues. The CDR3 DNA reads as TGTGCCAGCGGGGGGCTAGCTATCGGGGAGCTGTTTTTT. Its translation is CASGGLAIGELFF.

V usage is TRBV9 and J usage is TRBJ2-1; D is uncertain. The CDR3 is 13 amino acids. The ends were cut back, 0 bases at V and 2 bases at J, with 3 bases in the middle. Germline CDR1 SGDLS, CDR2 YYNGEE. The CDR3 nucleotides read TGTGCCAGCAGCGTAGTCCCCTACAATGAGCAGTTCTTC. Translation: CASSVVPYNEQFF.

The chain joins TRBV30 to TRBJ2-3, with 12 bases fitting TRBD2. CDR1 is GTSNPN, CDR2 SVGIG, per germline (reference sequence). The CDR3 is made up of 16 amino acids. V lost 5 bases and J lost 5; bases outside the gene matches: 11. CDR3 sequence reads: CAWFGGLAGMGDTQYF. For the CDR3, the DNA is TGTGCCTGGTTCGGCGGACTAGCGGGGATGGGAGATACGCAGTATTTT. Filled out from reference TRBV30 and TRBJ2-3, the complete variable domain reads SQTIHQWPATLVQPVGSPLSLECTVEGTSNPNLYWYRQAAGRGLQLLFYSVGIGQISSEVPQNLSASRPQDRQFILSSKKLLLSDSGFYLCAWFGGLAGMGDTQYFGPGTRLTVL.

This clone was observed a few times. The chain has TRBV4-2 and TRBJ2-7; a possible D gene is TRBD2 (5 bases). The CDR3 totals 16 residues. The germline V gene encodes CDR1 LGHNA and CDR2 YNFKEQ. V gave up 0 bases and J gave up 1 base, with 13 bases separating them. The CDR3 protein is CASSQESVASSYEQYF. CDR3 sequence (DNA): TGTGCCAGCAGCCAAGAAAGTGTAGCGAGTTCCTACGAGCAGTACTTC.

The chain couples TRBV19 to TRBJ2-4, with 7 positions matching TRBD1. V was clipped by 9 bases and J by 1 base; unmatched bases: 6. The CDR3 totals 14 residues. In germline, CDR1 is LNHDA, CDR2 SQIVND (reference sequence). Here the CDR3 DNA reads TGTGCCAGCAGGGAGACAGGGGCCAAAAACATTCAGTACTTC. This translates into CASRETGAKNIQYF.

The chain couples TRBV7-9 to TRBJ2-3; 8 nucleotides align to TRBD2. The V and J ends lost 1 base and 6 bases, in that order; junction bases with no gene match: 15. The CDR3 sequence is 18 residues long. CDR1 and CDR2 from the germline V gene are SEHNR and FQNEAQ (reference sequence). CDR3 nucleotides: TGTGCCAGCAGCTTAGGGGCTCCGGGACTAGTGTTCCTGGATACGCAGTATTTT. Translation: CASSLGAPGLVFLDTQYF.

The chain joins TRBV6-6 to TRBJ1-2, with 7 bases identical to TRBD1. Per the germline V gene, CDR1 is MNHNY and CDR2 is SVGAGI (reference sequence). The CDR3 has 13 residues. J lost 4 bases, V lost 6 bases, and 5 bases had no gene match. The chain's CDR3 is CASRDREVYGYTF. CDR3 sequence (DNA): TGTGCCAGCAGAGACAGGGAGGTCTATGGCTACACCTTC.

The rearrangement uses TRBV24-1 and TRBJ1-2; tentatively, D is TRBD1 (5 bases). Trimming shortened V by 7 bases and J by 14 bases, and 16 bases separated the two germline ends. The CDR3 is made up of 11 amino acids. The germline CDR1 and CDR2 sequences are KGHDR and SFDVKD. The chain's CDR3 is CATSQDSGKTF. CDR3 in DNA: TGTGCCACCAGCCAAGACTCAGGGAAGACCTTC.

CDR3 loop: CGHAVFQETQYF. CDR3 nucleotide sequence: TGTGGACACGCTGTCTTCCAAGAGACCCAGTACTTC. V usage is TRBV2 and J usage is TRBJ2-5; D is undetermined. The CDR3 consists of 12 residues. Germline-derived CDR1 and CDR2 are SNHLY and FYNNEI. Supplemented by reference TRBV2 and TRBJ2-5, the full variable domain reads EPEVTQTPSHQVTQMGQEVILRCVPISNHLYFYWYRQILGQKVEFLVSFYNNEISEKSEIFDDQFSVERPDGSNFTLKIRSTKLEDSAMYFCGHAVFQETQYFGPGTRLLVL.

The chain combines TRBV6-5 with TRBJ2-2; the D gene is possibly TRBD1 (6 bases). V lost 4 bases and J lost 5, with 17 bases in between. Germline V gives CDR1 MNHEY, CDR2 SVGAGI. This CDR3 spans 16 amino acids. The CDR3 here is CASSSLSGQTTGELFF. In DNA, the CDR3 is TGTGCCAGCAGTTCCCTCTCAGGACAGACGACCGGGGAGCTGTTTTTT.

The chain joins TRBV19 to TRBJ2-1; D is uncertain. The CDR3 extends over 15 amino acids. Germline V gene data show CDR1 as LNHDA and CDR2 as SQIVND (reference sequence). V was trimmed by 10 bases and J by 1 base, leaving 17 bases between them. The DNA of the CDR3 is TGTGCCACCCAGGACGTTTTGGGATCCTACAATGAGCAGTTCTTC. Residues: CATQDVLGSYNEQFF.

The chain joins TRBV7-2 to TRBJ2-5; D uncertain. V dropped 5 bases and J dropped 5 bases, with 6 bases sitting between them. Germline V gene data show CDR1 as SGHTA and CDR2 as FQGNSA. CDR3 length: 11 residues. This CDR3 is CASSRKETQYF. In nucleotides, the CDR3 is TGTGCCAGCAGCCGTAAGGAGACCCAGTACTTC.

V gene TRBV9 combines with J gene TRBJ1-4; no clear D gene. CDR3 size: 14 residues. Germline CDR1 and CDR2: SGDLS and YYNGEE. The V end was cut by 4 bases, the J end by 4 bases, with 11 bases between. The CDR3 DNA reads as TGTGCCAGCAGCCCTAGTAGAGGTAATGAAAAACTGTTTTTT. It specifies CASSPSRGNEKLFF. Drawing the rest from reference TRBV9 and TRBJ1-4, the complete variable domain is DSGVTQTPKHLITATGQRVTLRCSPRSGDLSVYWYQQSLDQGLQFLIQYYNGEERAKGNILERFSAQQFPDLHSELNLSSLELGDSALYFCASSPSRGNEKLFFGSGTQLSVL.

This chain links TRBV5-4 with TRBJ2-7, with 7 bases lining up with TRBD1. From germline, CDR1 is SGHNT and CDR2 YYREEE (reference sequence). CDR3 length: 13 amino acids. V shed 4 bases and J 4 bases; nucleotides not matched to a gene: 5. CDR3 protein: CASSRDSGYEQYF. For the CDR3, the DNA is TGTGCCAGCAGCCGGGACAGCGGATACGAGCAGTACTTC.

This clone turned up a few times. The chain combines TRBV27 with TRBJ1-2; D is perhaps TRBD1 (6 bases). From germline, CDR1 is MNHEY and CDR2 SMNVEV (reference sequence). V was cut by 4 bases and J by 4 bases, with 13 bases left in between. The CDR3 covers 14 residues. DNA of the CDR3: TGTGCCAGCAGTTGGGGAGGGGGTGGCTATGGCTACACCTTC. The encoded protein is CASSWGGGGYGYTF.

The chain carries TRBV5-1 and TRBJ1-6, with a tentative D call TRBD1 (5 bases). The length of the CDR3 is 13 residues. Germline loops: CDR1 SGHRS, CDR2 YFSETQ. Trimming took 4 bases from V and 4 from J, leaving 6 bases between them. As DNA, the CDR3 is TGCGCCAGCAGCAAGGGGTATAATTCACCCCTCCACTTT. Translated: CASSKGYNSPLHF.

The chain carries TRBV9 and TRBJ2-7; the D gene is possibly TRBD1 (5 bases). The CDR3 sequence is 20 residues long. Germline V lookup: CDR1 SGDLS, CDR2 YYNGEE. V lost 4 bases and J 1 base, leaving 30 bases between the germline ends. The CDR3 coding sequence is TGTGCCAGCAGCCCACATCGACCTCCTCCAGGGATGACCAGATCCTACGAGCAGTACTTC. It specifies CASSPHRPPPGMTRSYEQYF. The whole variable domain, remainder taken from reference TRBV9 and TRBJ2-7, is DSGVTQTPKHLITATGQRVTLRCSPRSGDLSVYWYQQSLDQGLQFLIQYYNGEERAKGNILERFSAQQFPDLHSELNLSSLELGDSALYFCASSPHRPPPGMTRSYEQYFGPGTRLTVT.

The gene calls are TRBV7-2 and TRBJ2-5; possibly TRBD1 for D (5 bases). The CDR3 totals 13 residues. The V and J ends lost 1 base and 5 bases respectively, with 8 bases between them. The germline gives CDR1 SGHTA, CDR2 FQGNSA. The CDR3 is CASSLDPGETQYF. CDR3 in DNA: TGTGCCAGCAGCTTAGATCCAGGGGAGACCCAGTACTTC.

This clone was detected once. The J gene is TRBJ2-5, the V gene TRBV4-2; D is unresolved. V shed 3 bases and J shed 1 base, with 3 bases lying between them. Germline-derived CDR1 and CDR2 are LGHNA and YNFKEQ. This CDR3 has 12 amino acids. CDR3 loop: CASSQLQETQYF. The DNA for the CDR3 is TGTGCCAGCAGCCAGCTCCAAGAGACCCAGTACTTC.

This chain uses TRBV6-6 with TRBJ2-2; D is undetermined. Germline V gene sequence: CDR1 MNHNY, CDR2 SVGAGI (reference sequence). CDR3 size: 14 residues. Trimming stripped 4 bases from V and 3 bases from J, with 9 bases between. CDR3: CASSSGPHTGELFF. The CDR3 nucleotides are TGTGCCAGCAGTTCAGGCCCCCACACCGGGGAGCTGTTTTTT.

The chain is built from TRBV15 and TRBJ2-2; no reliable D call. This CDR3 is built from 14 residues. From germline, CDR1 is LNHNV and CDR2 YYDKDF (reference sequence). Trimming left V 1 base short and J 5 bases short, with 8 bases between. CDR3 region: CATSRVGRTGELFF. The CDR3 bases are TGTGCCACCAGCAGAGTCGGAAGAACCGGGGAGCTGTTTTTT.

The chain recombines TRBV15 with TRBJ1-2; D may be TRBD1 (5 bases). The germline CDR1 and CDR2 sequences are LNHNV and YYDKDF (reference sequence). V was cut by 0 bases and J by 5 bases, with 7 bases left in between. This CDR3 is built from 13 residues. The CDR3 loop is CATSRDRQYGYTF. The CDR3 DNA reads as TGTGCCACCAGCAGAGATAGACAGTATGGCTACACCTTC.

The chain has TRBV5-6 and TRBJ2-1; D is uncertain. Germline CDR1 and CDR2: SGHDT and YYEEEE. CDR3 size: 15 residues. V lost 0 bases and J 0 bases, leaving 7 bases between the germline ends. The DNA for the CDR3 is TGTGCCAGCAGCTTGGGGCTAGACTCCTACAATGAGCAGTTCTTC. The encoded protein is CASSLGLDSYNEQFF.

J is TRBJ2-5 and V is TRBV5-4; a possible D gene is TRBD1 (5 bases). The CDR3 is made up of 13 amino acids. CDR1 is SGHNT and CDR2 is YYREEE in the germline V gene (reference sequence). Between the trimmed V and J ends, which lost 2 bases and 3 bases, there was a span of 8 bases. The CDR3, as DNA: TGTGCCAGCAGCTTAGGGGAAGAAGAGACCCAGTACTTC. This translates into CASSLGEEETQYF.

CDR3 residues: CASSSTGGTGELFF. The CDR3, as DNA: TGTGCCAGCAGCTCAACAGGGGGCACCGGGGAGCTGTTTTTT. The genes are TRBV6-5 and TRBJ2-2, with 8 bases matching TRBD1. This CDR3 contains 14 residues. The V segment lost 6 bases and the J segment 4 bases; nucleotides outside the gene matches: 4. Germline loops: CDR1 MNHEY, CDR2 SVGAGI.

This chain links TRBV6-4 with TRBJ1-2, with TRBD1 identical over 8 bases. Trimming removed 3 bases from V and 7 bases from J; junction bases left unmatched: 10. The CDR3 sequence is 15 residues long. The germline V gene has CDR1 MRHNA and CDR2 SNTAGT. CDR3 sequence: CASSEQGVTISGYTF. Here the CDR3 DNA reads TGTGCCAGCAGTGAACAGGGGGTAACGATCTCTGGCTACACCTTC.

The V gene is TRBV30, the J gene TRBJ1-4; no firm D call. The CDR3 is 13 residues long. Germline lookup yields CDR1 GTSNPN and CDR2 SVGIG (reference sequence). Trimming removed 5 bases from V and 1 base from J, with 8 bases in between. The CDR3 loop is CAWQRGTNEKLFF. As DNA, the CDR3 is TGTGCCTGGCAGAGAGGAACTAATGAAAAACTGTTTTTT.